The 13 T cell receptor beta chains reported below all come from one sample, sequenced in a study of T cell responses to AZD1222 COVID-19 vaccine. Libraries were prepared by immunoSEQ multiplex PCR; TCRdb keeps only in-frame clonotypes and omits some of them. The profile shows over 150,000 clones, 70% to 90% of them singletons. The sample consisted of peripheral blood, taken 28 days after the second AZD1222 dose. The receptors originated from an adult who received the AZD1222 COVID-19 vaccine.

The chain employs TRBV7-2 and TRBJ1-3, with D unresolved. Per germline, CDR1 SGHTA and CDR2 FQGNSA. V gave up 3 bases and J gave up 0 bases, with 9 bases separating them. This CDR3 has 15 residues. This CDR3 reads CASSFSPLSGNTIYF. In nucleotides, the CDR3 is TGTGCCAGCAGCTTCTCCCCCCTCTCTGGAAACACCATATATTTT. Combining the CDR3 with reference TRBV7-2 and TRBJ1-3 gives the whole variable domain GAGVSQSPSNKVTEKGKDVELRCDPISGHTALYWYRQSLGQGLEFLIYFQGNSAPDKSGLPSDRFSAERTGGSVSTLTIQRTQQEDSAVYLCASSFSPLSGNTIYFGEGSWLTVV.

Only one count was recorded for this clone. J is TRBJ1-2 and V is TRBV12-3 or TRBV12-4, with 7 positions matching TRBD1. V trimming: 3 bases; J trimming: 5 bases; junction bases outside the gene matches: 3. The CDR3 sequence is 13 residues long. CDR3: CASSLQGVYGYTF. CDR3 DNA: TGTGCCAGCAGTTTGCAGGGGGTTTATGGCTACACCTTC.

The chain has TRBV5-4 and TRBJ1-2; D remains unclear. Trimming left V 0 bases short and J 7 bases short, with 13 bases between. This CDR3 has 14 amino acids. The germline V gene encodes CDR1 SGHNT and CDR2 YYREEE (reference sequence). CDR3 protein: CASSLVADDPGYTF. The CDR3 region has the DNA TGTGCCAGCAGCTTGGTGGCAGACGACCCTGGCTACACCTTC.

The gene calls are TRBV19 and TRBJ2-3; D unresolved. The V end lost 3 bases, the J end lost 6 bases, and 13 bases lay between the germline ends. CDR3 length: 14 residues. Germline assignment: CDR1 LNHDA and CDR2 SQIVND (reference sequence). CDR3 residues: CASSILTPEDTQYF. The CDR3 nucleotides are TGTGCCAGTAGTATCCTTACCCCGGAGGATACGCAGTATTTT.

The V gene is TRBV19, the J gene TRBJ1-4; D remains unclear. Germline assignment: CDR1 LNHDA and CDR2 SQIVND (reference sequence). Trimming left V 1 base short and J 8 bases short, with 11 bases between. The CDR3 has 14 residues. CDR3 nucleotide sequence: TGTGCCAGTAGTATAGGGGCCGGCGCGGAAAAACTGTTTTTT. This codes for CASSIGAGAEKLFF.

This clone occurred once. The chain employs TRBV3-1 (or the pseudogene TRBV3-2) and TRBJ2-5; no firm D call. CDR3 size: 16 residues. The V gene's germline CDR1 is LGHDT and CDR2 YNNKEL (reference sequence). Trimming shortened V by 4 bases and J by 0 bases, and 15 bases separated the two germline ends. The CDR3 sequence: CASSPMAIGDQETQYF. CDR3 coding DNA: TGTGCCAGCAGCCCAATGGCAATTGGGGACCAAGAGACCCAGTACTTC.

The chain is built from TRBV30 and TRBJ1-3, with D perhaps matching TRBD1 (6 bases). The CDR3 runs 16 residues. From germline, CDR1 is GTSNPN and CDR2 SVGIG (reference sequence). Trimming took off 7 bases at V and 0 bases at J, with 19 bases between the two ends. The CDR3 coding sequence is TGTGCCTCGGACGGAGGACAGAACCCCTCTGGAAACACCATATATTTT. This gives the protein CASDGGQNPSGNTIYF. Drawing the rest from reference TRBV30 and TRBJ1-3, the complete variable domain is SQTIHQWPATLVQPVGSPLSLECTVEGTSNPNLYWYRQAAGRGLQLLFYSVGIGQISSEVPQNLSASRPQDRQFILSSKKLLLSDSGFYLCASDGGQNPSGNTIYFGEGSWLTVV.

The chain is built from TRBV25-1 and TRBJ2-1, with a tentative D call TRBD2 (6 bases). This CDR3 has 14 amino acids. V was trimmed by 6 bases and J by 10 bases, leaving 19 bases between them. The germline CDR1 and CDR2 sequences are MGHDK and SYGVNS. CDR3 protein: CASREGATSGEQFF. In nucleotides, the CDR3 is TGTGCCAGCAGGGAGGGAGCGACCTCGGGGGAGCAGTTCTTC.

In the case of this clone: The same CDR3 also results from other DNA sequences found in this sample. This rearrangement joins TRBV20-1 to TRBJ1-1; D not certain. The CDR3 totals 11 residues. Germline lookup yields CDR1 DFQATT and CDR2 SNEGSKA (reference sequence). V lost 1 base and J 1 base, leaving 1 base between the germline ends. As DNA, the CDR3 is TGCAGTGCTAGAGGGAACACTGAAGCTTTCTTT. Translating gives CSARGNTEAFF.

Points on this clone: The junction departs from the called germline gene at one end, perhaps through a read error. The V gene is TRBV4-1, the J gene TRBJ1-2; TRBD1 matches 7 bases. The length of the CDR3 is 13 residues. Germline loops: CDR1 MGHRA, CDR2 YSYEKL. The CDR3 DNA sequence: TGCGTCAGCAGCCAGTTGACAGGGAATGGCTACACCTTC. It translates to CVSSQLTGNGYTF.

The chain couples TRBV9 to TRBJ2-1, with D maybe TRBD2 (6 bases). This CDR3 has 16 amino acids. Germline V gene data show CDR1 as SGDLS and CDR2 as YYNGEE. Trimming cost V 1 base and J 4 bases, with 15 bases left between them. The CDR3 DNA follows: TGTGCCAGCAGCGTAACGGCGGGGAAAGGGTACAATGAGCAGTTCTTC. It translates to CASSVTAGKGYNEQFF.

This clone turned up a few times. The CDR3 nucleotides are TGTGCCAGCACCAGAGGACAGGGGACAGAAGCTTTCTTT. It yields the protein CASTRGQGTEAFF. V usage is TRBV3-1 (or the pseudogene TRBV3-2) and J usage is TRBJ1-1; 9 bases map to TRBD1. The junction had 8 bases not matched to a gene; V was cut back by 7 bases and J by 8 bases. Germline-derived CDR1 and CDR2 are LGHDT and YNNKEL (reference sequence). The CDR3 extends over 13 amino acids.

The rearrangement links TRBV6-6 to TRBJ1-2; D remains ambiguous. The germline V and J ends were trimmed by 5 bases and 4 bases, with 20 bases remaining between them. The CDR3 has 16 amino acids. Germline CDR1 and CDR2: MNHNY and SVGAGI (reference sequence). The CDR3 is CASSRNLDVDIYGYTF. The CDR3 nucleotides read TGTGCCAGCAGTAGGAACCTGGACGTAGATATCTATGGCTACACCTTC.